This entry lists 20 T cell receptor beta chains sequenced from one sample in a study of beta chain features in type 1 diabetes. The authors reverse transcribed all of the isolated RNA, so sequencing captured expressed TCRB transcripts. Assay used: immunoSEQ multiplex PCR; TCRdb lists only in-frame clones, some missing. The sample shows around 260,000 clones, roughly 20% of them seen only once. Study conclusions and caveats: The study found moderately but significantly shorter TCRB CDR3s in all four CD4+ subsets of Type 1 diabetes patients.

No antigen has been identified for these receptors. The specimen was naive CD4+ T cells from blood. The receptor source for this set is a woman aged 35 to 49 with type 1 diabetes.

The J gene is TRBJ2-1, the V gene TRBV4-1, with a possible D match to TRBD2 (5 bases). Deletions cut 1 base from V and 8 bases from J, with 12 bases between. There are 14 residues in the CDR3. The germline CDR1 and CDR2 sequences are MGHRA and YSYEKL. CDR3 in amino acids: CASSQASGWDEQFF. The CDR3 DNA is TGCGCCAGCAGCCAAGCGTCGGGATGGGATGAGCAGTTCTTC.

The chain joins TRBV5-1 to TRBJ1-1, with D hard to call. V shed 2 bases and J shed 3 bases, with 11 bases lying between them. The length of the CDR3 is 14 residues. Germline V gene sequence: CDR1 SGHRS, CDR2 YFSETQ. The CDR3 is CASSFQAPDTEAFF. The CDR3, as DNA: TGCGCCAGCAGCTTCCAGGCCCCAGACACTGAAGCTTTCTTT.

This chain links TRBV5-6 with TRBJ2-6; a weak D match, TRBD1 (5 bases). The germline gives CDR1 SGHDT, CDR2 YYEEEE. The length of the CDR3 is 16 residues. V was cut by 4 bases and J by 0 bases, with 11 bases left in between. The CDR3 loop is CASSRPRASGANVLTF. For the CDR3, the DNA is TGTGCCAGCAGCAGGCCCAGGGCCTCTGGGGCCAACGTCCTGACTTTC. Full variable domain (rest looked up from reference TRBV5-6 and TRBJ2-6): DAGVTQSPTHLIKTRGQQVTLRCSPKSGHDTVSWYQQALGQGPQFIFQYYEEEERQRGNFPDRFSGHQFPNYSSELNVNALLLGDSALYLCASSRPRASGANVLTFGAGSRLTVL.

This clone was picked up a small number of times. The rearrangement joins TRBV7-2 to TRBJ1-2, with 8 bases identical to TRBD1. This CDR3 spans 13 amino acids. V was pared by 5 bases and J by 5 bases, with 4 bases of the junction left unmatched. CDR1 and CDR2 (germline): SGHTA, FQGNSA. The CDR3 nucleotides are TGTGCCAGCAGCCCGGGACAGGCTTATGGCTACACCTTC. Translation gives CASSPGQAYGYTF.

In DNA form, the CDR3 reads TGTGCCAGCAGCAACGACCCCGGGACAGGGGGCAATGAGCAGTTCTTC. Residues: CASSNDPGTGGNEQFF. The chain couples TRBV28 to TRBJ2-1; 11 bases fit TRBD1. The CDR3 spans 16 residues. Germline V gene sequence: CDR1 MDHEN, CDR2 SYDVKM. The V segment lost 6 bases and the J segment 6 bases; nucleotides outside the gene matches: 10.

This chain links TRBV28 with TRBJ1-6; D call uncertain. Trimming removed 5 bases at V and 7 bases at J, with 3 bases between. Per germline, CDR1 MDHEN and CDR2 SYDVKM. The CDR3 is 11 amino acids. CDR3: CASSPNSPLHF. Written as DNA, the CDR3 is TGTGCCAGCAGTCCGAATTCACCCCTCCACTTT.

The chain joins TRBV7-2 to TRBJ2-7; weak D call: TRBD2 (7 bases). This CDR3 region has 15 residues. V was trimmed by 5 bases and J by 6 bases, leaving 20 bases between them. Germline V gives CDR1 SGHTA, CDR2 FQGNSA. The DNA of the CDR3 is TGTGCCAGCAGCCCCCTAGGGGGGGAGTATCGCGAGCAGTACTTC. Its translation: CASSPLGGEYREQYF.

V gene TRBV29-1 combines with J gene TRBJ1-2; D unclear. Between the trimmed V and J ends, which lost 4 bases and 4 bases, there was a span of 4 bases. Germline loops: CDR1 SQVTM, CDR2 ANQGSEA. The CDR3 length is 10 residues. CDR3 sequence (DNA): TGCAGCGTTGCAGGCTATGGCTACACCTTC. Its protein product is CSVAGYGYTF.

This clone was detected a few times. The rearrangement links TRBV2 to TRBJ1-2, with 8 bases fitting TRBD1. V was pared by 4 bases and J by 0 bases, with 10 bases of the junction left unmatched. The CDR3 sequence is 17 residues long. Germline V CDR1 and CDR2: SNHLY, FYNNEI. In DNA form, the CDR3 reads TGTGCCAGCAGTGTGGGGGGGACAGGCCTCTCTAACTATGGCTACACCTTC. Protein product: CASSVGGTGLSNYGYTF.

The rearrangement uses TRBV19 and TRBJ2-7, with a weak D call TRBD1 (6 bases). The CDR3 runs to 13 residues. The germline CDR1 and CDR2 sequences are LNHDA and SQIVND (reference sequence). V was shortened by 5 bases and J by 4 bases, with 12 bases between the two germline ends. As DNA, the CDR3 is TGTGCCAGTAGTTCGGACAGACTGTACGAGCAGTACTTC. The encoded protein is CASSSDRLYEQYF.

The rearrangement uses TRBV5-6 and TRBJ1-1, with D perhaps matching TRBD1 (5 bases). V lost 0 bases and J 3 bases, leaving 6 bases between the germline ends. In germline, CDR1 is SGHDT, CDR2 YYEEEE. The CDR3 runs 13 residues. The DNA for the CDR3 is TGTGCCAGCAGCTTGGGACAGTACACTGAAGCTTTCTTT. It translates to CASSLGQYTEAFF.

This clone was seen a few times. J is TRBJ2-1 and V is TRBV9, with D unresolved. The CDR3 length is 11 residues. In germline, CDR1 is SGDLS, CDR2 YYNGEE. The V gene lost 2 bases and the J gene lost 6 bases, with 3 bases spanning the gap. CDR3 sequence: CASSVSNEQFF. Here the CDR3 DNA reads TGTGCCAGCAGCGTCTCCAATGAGCAGTTCTTC.

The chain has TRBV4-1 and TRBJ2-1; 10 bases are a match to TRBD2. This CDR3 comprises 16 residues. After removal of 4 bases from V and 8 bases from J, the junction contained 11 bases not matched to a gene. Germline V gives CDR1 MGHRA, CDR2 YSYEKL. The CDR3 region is CASSRDTSGAGDEQFF. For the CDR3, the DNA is TGCGCCAGCAGCCGAGACACTAGCGGGGCGGGCGATGAGCAGTTCTTC.

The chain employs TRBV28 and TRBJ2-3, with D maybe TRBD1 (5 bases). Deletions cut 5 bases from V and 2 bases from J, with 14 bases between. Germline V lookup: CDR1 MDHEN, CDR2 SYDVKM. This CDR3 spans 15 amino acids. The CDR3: CASSPMTEATDTQYF. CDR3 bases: TGTGCCAGCAGTCCGATGACAGAGGCCACAGATACGCAGTATTTT.

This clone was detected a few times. The CDR3 spells CASGSQGVPEQYF. CDR3 bases: TGTGCCAGCGGTTCCCAGGGGGTCCCCGAGCAGTACTTC. The chain couples TRBV5-4 to TRBJ2-7; 7 bases align to TRBD1. The CDR3 has 13 amino acids. V lost 7 bases and J lost 6; bases outside the gene matches: 10. Germline V gene data show CDR1 as SGHNT and CDR2 as YYREEE (reference sequence).

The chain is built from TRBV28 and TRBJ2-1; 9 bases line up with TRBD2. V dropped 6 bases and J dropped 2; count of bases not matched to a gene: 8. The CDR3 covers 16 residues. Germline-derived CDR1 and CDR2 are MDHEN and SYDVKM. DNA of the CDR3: TGTGCCAGCAGCCTAATAGCGGGAGCAACCTACAATGAGCAGTTCTTC. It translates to CASSLIAGATYNEQFF.

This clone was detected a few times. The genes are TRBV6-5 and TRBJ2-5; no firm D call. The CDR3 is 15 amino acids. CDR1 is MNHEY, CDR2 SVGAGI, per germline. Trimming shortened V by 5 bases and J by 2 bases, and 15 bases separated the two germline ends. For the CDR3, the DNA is TGTGCCAGCAGTCCCCGGCAGGCGCTACAAGAGACCCAGTACTTC. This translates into CASSPRQALQETQYF.

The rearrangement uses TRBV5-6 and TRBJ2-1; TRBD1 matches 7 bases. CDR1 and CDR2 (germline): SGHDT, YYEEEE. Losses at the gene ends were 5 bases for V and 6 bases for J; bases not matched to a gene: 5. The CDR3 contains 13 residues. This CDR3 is CASRPTGANEQFF. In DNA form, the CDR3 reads TGTGCCAGCAGACCTACAGGGGCCAATGAGCAGTTCTTC.

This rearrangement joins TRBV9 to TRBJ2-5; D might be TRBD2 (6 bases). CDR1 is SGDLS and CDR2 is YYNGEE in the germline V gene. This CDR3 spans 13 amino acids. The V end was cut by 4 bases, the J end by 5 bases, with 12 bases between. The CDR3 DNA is TGTGCCAGCAGCTCCAGGGCGGGGGAGACCCAGTACTTC. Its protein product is CASSSRAGETQYF.

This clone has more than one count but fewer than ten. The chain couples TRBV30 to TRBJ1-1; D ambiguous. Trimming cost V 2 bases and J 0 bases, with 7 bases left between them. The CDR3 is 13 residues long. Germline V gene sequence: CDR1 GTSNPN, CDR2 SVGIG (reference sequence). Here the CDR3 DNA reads TGTGCCTGGAGTACCCAGATGAACACTGAAGCTTTCTTT. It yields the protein CAWSTQMNTEAFF. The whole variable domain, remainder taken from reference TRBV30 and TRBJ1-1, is SQTIHQWPATLVQPVGSPLSLECTVEGTSNPNLYWYRQAAGRGLQLLFYSVGIGQISSEVPQNLSASRPQDRQFILSSKKLLLSDSGFYLCAWSTQMNTEAFFGQGTRLTVV.